One sample yielded the 19 T cell receptor beta chains listed below, sequenced in a study of CD8 T cells in ankylosing spondylitis. TCRdb independently ran MiXCR on the 5' RACE reads; one entry per CDR3 protein. The profile shows approximately 300,000 distinct CDR3 sequences, approximately 8% of them singletons. Whole-study results and caveats: Within ankylosing spondylitis blood, a TCR beta motif made up of roughly eight highly homologous variants appeared to be characteristic.

The antigens these receptors bind are not known. The sample consisted of blood, either unsorted or a sorted T cell fraction (not recorded which). The receptors come from a male donor with ankylosing spondylitis.

This clonotype was detected a few times. The V gene is TRBV4-3, the J gene TRBJ2-1, with D perhaps matching TRBD2 (6 bases). V was pared by 8 bases and J by 0 bases, with 14 bases between. Germline lookup yields CDR1 LGHNA and CDR2 YSLEER. This CDR3 contains 15 residues. CDR3 protein: CASGRDFLSYNEQFF. CDR3 bases: TGCGCCAGCGGCCGGGACTTCCTCTCCTACAATGAGCAGTTCTTC.

This chain joins TRBV20-1 and TRBJ2-5; TRBD2 agrees at 14 bases. The V gene's germline CDR1 is DFQATT and CDR2 SNEGSKA (reference sequence). This CDR3 comprises 13 residues. CDR3 in DNA: TGCAGCTGGGGGACTAGCGGGAGTGAGACCCAGTACTTC. Its translation: CSWGTSGSETQYF.

This clonotype was seen a handful of times. The genes are TRBV5-5 and TRBJ1-1; D uncertain. With 3 bases removed from V and 5 bases from J, the gap between germline ends came to 20 bases. CDR1 is SGHKS and CDR2 is YYEKEE in the germline V gene (reference sequence). The CDR3 sequence is 16 residues long. This CDR3 reads CASSWTPLGKGTEAFF. The CDR3 region has the DNA TGTGCCAGCAGCTGGACCCCATTAGGAAAGGGAACTGAAGCTTTCTTT.

This clonotype was picked up many times. The J gene is TRBJ1-4, the V gene TRBV11-1; D is possibly TRBD1 (6 bases). V shed 5 bases and J shed 1 base, with 8 bases lying between them. Germline CDR1 reads SGHAT; CDR2 reads FQDESV (reference sequence). This CDR3 region has 14 residues. Written as DNA, the CDR3 is TGTGCCAGCAGCCTGACAGGAACTAATGAAAAACTGTTTTTT. Its protein product is CASSLTGTNEKLFF.

There are many counts of this clonotype. The chain joins TRBV3-1 to TRBJ2-6; D is undetermined. Germline V gene data show CDR1 as LGHDT and CDR2 as YNNKEL (reference sequence). This CDR3 spans 17 amino acids. The V and J ends lost 0 bases and 0 bases respectively, with 9 bases between them. CDR3 nucleotide sequence: TGTGCCAGCAGCCAAGACAGCGCATTCTCTGGGGCCAACGTCCTGACTTTC. Translation gives CASSQDSAFSGANVLTF.

The J gene is TRBJ1-3, the V gene TRBV29-1, with D possibly matching TRBD1 (5 bases). The CDR3 has 11 residues. Germline CDR1 reads SQVTM; CDR2 reads ANQGSEA. V lost 5 bases and J lost 4, with 6 bases in between. This CDR3 is CSVWGGNTIYF. The CDR3 nucleotides read TGCAGCGTTTGGGGGGGAAACACCATATATTTT.

The V and J genes are TRBV5-1 and TRBJ2-5; D gene unclear. Germline loops: CDR1 SGHRS, CDR2 YFSETQ. Deletions cut 7 bases from V and 9 bases from J, with 25 bases between. This CDR3 is built from 15 residues. The chain's CDR3 is CASAPRQASARAQYF. CDR3 sequence (DNA): TGCGCCAGCGCCCCACGGCAAGCGAGCGCCAGAGCCCAGTACTTC. Variable domain in full (rest from reference TRBV5-1 and TRBJ2-5): KAGVTQTPRYLIKTRGQQVTLSCSPISGHRSVSWYQQTPGQGLQFLFEYFSETQRNKGNFPGRFSGRQFSNSRSEMNVSTLELGDSALYLCASAPRQASARAQYFGPGTRLLVL.

In this sample, this clonotype turned up a few times. J is TRBJ1-2 and V is TRBV12-3 or TRBV12-4; TRBD1 is a possible D gene (6 bases). Trimming shortened V by 6 bases and J by 4 bases, and 12 bases separated the two germline ends. The CDR3 has 13 amino acids. Here the CDR3 reads CASSSGDAYGYTF. CDR3 DNA sequence: TGTGCCAGCAGCTCAGGGGATGCCTATGGCTACACCTTC.

As regards this clonotype: A much more abundant neighbour one base away suggests this may be a read error. J is TRBJ2-1 and V is TRBV9; no definite D call. TRBJ2-7 matches the DNA end more closely, so the J call is doubtful. This CDR3 contains 13 residues. The germline CDR1 and CDR2 sequences are SGDLS and YYNGEE. This chain's CDR3 is CASSVEAFSPQYF. In DNA form, the CDR3 reads TGTGCCAGCAGCGTAGAGGCTTTTAGCCCACAGTACTTC.

The rearrangement joins TRBV5-1 to TRBJ1-3, with TRBD1 identical over 8 bases. The CDR3 sequence is 18 residues long. In germline, CDR1 is SGHRS, CDR2 YFSETQ. V dropped 4 bases and J dropped 0; count of bases not matched to a gene: 12. CDR3 protein: CASSRVGQQGVSGNTIYF. CDR3 bases: TGCGCCAGCAGCCGAGTGGGGCAACAGGGGGTCTCTGGAAACACCATATATTTT. Full variable domain (remainder filled in from reference TRBV5-1 and TRBJ1-3): KAGVTQTPRYLIKTRGQQVTLSCSPISGHRSVSWYQQTPGQGLQFLFEYFSETQRNKGNFPGRFSGRQFSNSRSEMNVSTLELGDSALYLCASSRVGQQGVSGNTIYFGEGSWLTVV.

This rearrangement joins TRBV6-5 to TRBJ1-2; the D is unclear. Trimming cost V 4 bases and J 2 bases, with 11 bases left between them. This CDR3 comprises 14 residues. Germline V CDR1 and CDR2: MNHEY, SVGAGI. CDR3 in DNA: TGTGCCAGCAGTTCCTACGGCTTGAACTATGGCTACACCTTC. This translates into CASSSYGLNYGYTF.

The chain combines TRBV5-6 with TRBJ2-7; D uncertain. CDR1 SGHDT and CDR2 YYEEEE come from the germline V gene. V dropped 2 bases and J dropped 1 base, with 10 bases sitting between them. This CDR3 contains 14 residues. The CDR3 spells CASSFQVVSYEQYF. The DNA for the CDR3 is TGTGCCAGCAGCTTCCAAGTGGTTTCCTACGAGCAGTACTTC. The entire variable domain, with the rest obtained from reference TRBV5-6 and TRBJ2-7, is as follows: DAGVTQSPTHLIKTRGQQVTLRCSPKSGHDTVSWYQQALGQGPQFIFQYYEEEERQRGNFPDRFSGHQFPNYSSELNVNALLLGDSALYLCASSFQVVSYEQYFGPGTRLTVT.

The chain uses TRBV13 and TRBJ2-2; D is ambiguous. Germline V gene sequence: CDR1 PRHDT, CDR2 FYEKMQ (reference sequence). Trimming shortened V by 5 bases and J by 0 bases, and 10 bases separated the two germline ends. The CDR3 spans 15 residues. CDR3 protein: CASSPQDPNTGELFF. The CDR3 coding sequence is TGTGCCAGCAGCCCACAAGACCCGAACACCGGGGAGCTGTTTTTT.

The rearrangement joins TRBV3-1 to TRBJ2-5; no firm D call. The CDR3 contains 12 residues. V lost 0 bases to trimming and J lost 8 bases, with 7 bases between them. From germline, CDR1 is LGHDT and CDR2 YNNKEL (reference sequence). In DNA, the CDR3 is TGTGCCAGCAGCCAAGAGTTCCGCACCCAGTACTTC. Translated, it gives CASSQEFRTQYF.

This chain connects TRBV7-3 to TRBJ2-1, with 8 bases fitting TRBD1. CDR3 length: 13 residues. The V gene's germline CDR1 is SGHTA and CDR2 FQGTGA. Germline trimming cut 3 bases from V and 9 bases from J; bases unmatched to any gene: 4. The CDR3 DNA is TGTGCCAGCAGCTTGGACAGGGCAAGTGAGCAGTTCTTC. Its translation is CASSLDRASEQFF.

This clonotype was observed once. CDR3 sequence reads: CASSLWTGNEKLFF. The DNA for the CDR3 is TGTGCCAGCAGCCTTTGGACCGGGAATGAAAAACTGTTTTTT. This chain links TRBV5-5 with TRBJ1-4, with D unclear. Germline CDR1 SGHKS, CDR2 YYEKEE (reference sequence). This CDR3 comprises 14 residues. Trimming removed 4 bases at V and 5 bases at J, with 12 bases between. The full variable domain, completed using reference TRBV5-5 and TRBJ1-4, is DAGVTQSPTHLIKTRGQQVTLRCSPISGHKSVSWYQQVLGQGPQFIFQYYEKEERGRGNFPDRFSARQFPNYSSELNVNALLLGDSALYLCASSLWTGNEKLFFGSGTQLSVL.

The chain combines TRBV5-6 with TRBJ2-7; a possible D gene is TRBD2 (5 bases). Germline loops: CDR1 SGHDT, CDR2 YYEEEE. Between the trimmed V and J ends, which lost 0 bases and 5 bases, there was a span of 12 bases. The CDR3 is 14 amino acids. The CDR3 DNA follows: TGTGCCAGCAGCTTGGTGTGGTCCGGGAACGAGCAGTACTTC. The encoded protein is CASSLVWSGNEQYF.

This clonotype was counted at least ten times. The chain employs TRBV10-3 and TRBJ2-3; 13 positions match TRBD2. Germline V lookup: CDR1 ENHRY, CDR2 SYGVKD. J gave up 1 base and V 8 bases, and 6 bases lay outside the gene matches. There are 16 residues in the CDR3. The DNA of the CDR3 is TGTGCCATCGGTAGGACTAGCGGGGGACGCACAGATACGCAGTATTTT. Translating gives CAIGRTSGGRTDTQYF.

In its sample, this clonotype was seen a few times. The rearrangement uses TRBV19 and TRBJ2-5; either TRBD1 or TRBD2 may fit D (5 bases each). The germline gives CDR1 LNHDA, CDR2 SQIVND (reference sequence). This CDR3 contains 14 residues. Trimming cost V 3 bases and J 4 bases, with 12 bases left between them. The chain's CDR3 is CASSIKRGLETQYF. The CDR3 nucleotides are TGTGCCAGTAGTATCAAGAGGGGCCTAGAGACCCAGTACTTC.